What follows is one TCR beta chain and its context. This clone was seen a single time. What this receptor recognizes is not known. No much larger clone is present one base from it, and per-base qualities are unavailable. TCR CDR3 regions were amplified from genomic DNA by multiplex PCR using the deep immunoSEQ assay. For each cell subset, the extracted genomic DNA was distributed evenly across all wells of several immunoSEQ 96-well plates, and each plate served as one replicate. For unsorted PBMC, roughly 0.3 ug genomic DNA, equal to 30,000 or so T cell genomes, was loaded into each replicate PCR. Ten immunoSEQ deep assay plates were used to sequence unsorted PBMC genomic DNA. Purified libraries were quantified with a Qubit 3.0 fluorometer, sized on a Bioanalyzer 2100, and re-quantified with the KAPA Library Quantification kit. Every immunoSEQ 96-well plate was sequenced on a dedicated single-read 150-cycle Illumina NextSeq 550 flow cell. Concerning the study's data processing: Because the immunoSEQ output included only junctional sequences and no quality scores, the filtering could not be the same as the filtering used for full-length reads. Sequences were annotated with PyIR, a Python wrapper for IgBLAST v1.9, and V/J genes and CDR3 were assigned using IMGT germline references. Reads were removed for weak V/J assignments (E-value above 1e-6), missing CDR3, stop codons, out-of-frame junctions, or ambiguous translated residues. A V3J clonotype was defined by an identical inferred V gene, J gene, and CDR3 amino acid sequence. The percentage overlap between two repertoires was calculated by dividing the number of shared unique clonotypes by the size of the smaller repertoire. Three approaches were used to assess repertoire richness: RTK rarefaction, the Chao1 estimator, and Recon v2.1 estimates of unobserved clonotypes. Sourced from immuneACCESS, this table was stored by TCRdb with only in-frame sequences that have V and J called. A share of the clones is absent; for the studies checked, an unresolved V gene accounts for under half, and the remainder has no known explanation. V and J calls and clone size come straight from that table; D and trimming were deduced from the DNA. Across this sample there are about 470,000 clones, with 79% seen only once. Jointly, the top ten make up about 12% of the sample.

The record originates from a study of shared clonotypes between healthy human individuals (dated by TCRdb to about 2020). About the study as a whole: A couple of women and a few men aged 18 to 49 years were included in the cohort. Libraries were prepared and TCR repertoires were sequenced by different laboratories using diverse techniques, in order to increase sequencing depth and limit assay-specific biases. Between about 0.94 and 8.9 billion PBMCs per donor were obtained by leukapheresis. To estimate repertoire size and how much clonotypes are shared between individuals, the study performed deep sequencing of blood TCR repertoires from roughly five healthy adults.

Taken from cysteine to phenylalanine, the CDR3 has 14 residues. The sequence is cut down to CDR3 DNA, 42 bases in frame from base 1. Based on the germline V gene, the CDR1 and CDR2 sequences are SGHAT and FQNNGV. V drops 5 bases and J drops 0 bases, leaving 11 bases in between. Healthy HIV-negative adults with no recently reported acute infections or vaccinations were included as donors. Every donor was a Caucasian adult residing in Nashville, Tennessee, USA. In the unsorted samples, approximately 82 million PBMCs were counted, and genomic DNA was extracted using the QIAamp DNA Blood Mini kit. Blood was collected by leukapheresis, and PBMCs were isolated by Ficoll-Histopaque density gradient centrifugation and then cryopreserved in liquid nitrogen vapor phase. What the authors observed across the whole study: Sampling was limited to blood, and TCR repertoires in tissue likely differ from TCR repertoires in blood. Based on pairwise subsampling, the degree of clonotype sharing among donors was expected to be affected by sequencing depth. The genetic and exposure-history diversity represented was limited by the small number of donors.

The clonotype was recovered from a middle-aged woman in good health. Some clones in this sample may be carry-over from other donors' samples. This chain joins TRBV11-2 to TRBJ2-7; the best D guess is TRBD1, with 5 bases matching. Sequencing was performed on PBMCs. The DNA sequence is TGTGCCAGCAGCCCTCTAAGGGGCTCCTACGAGCAGTACTTC. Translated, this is CASSPLRGSYEQYF.